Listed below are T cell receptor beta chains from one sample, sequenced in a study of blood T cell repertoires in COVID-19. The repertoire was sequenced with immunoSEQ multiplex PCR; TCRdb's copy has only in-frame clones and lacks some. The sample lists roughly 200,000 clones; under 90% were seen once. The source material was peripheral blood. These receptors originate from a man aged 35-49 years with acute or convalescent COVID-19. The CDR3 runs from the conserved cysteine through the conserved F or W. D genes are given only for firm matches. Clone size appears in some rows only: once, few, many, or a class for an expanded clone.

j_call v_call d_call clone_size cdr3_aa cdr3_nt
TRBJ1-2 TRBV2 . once CATRNRDLDYGYTF TGTGCCACCCGAAACAGGGATCTGGACTATGGCTACACCTTC
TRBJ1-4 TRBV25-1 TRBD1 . CASSDQTGGGEKLFF TGTGCCAGCAGTGACCAGACAGGGGGGGGTGAAAAACTGTTTTTT
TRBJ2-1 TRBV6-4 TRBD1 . CASSVGTGMFNEQFF TGTGCCAGCAGTGTAGGGACAGGGATGTTCAATGAGCAGTTCTTC
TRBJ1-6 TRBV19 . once CASSIDPAGAPRNSPLHF TGTGCCAGTAGTATAGATCCGGCGGGGGCGCCCAGAAATTCACCCCTCCACTTT
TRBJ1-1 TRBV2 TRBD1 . CASSEASGQGRAFF TGTGCCAGCAGTGAAGCAAGCGGACAGGGGAGGGCTTTCTTT
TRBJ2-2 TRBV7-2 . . CASSLSGGLNVRELFF TGTGCCAGCAGCCTCTCTGGGGGCCTGAACGTAAGGGAGCTGTTTTTT
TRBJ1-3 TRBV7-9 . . CASSRARVSGNTIYF TGTGCCAGCAGCCGCGCGAGGGTCTCTGGAAACACCATATATTTT
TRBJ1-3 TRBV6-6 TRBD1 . CASSRDRGRFGNTIYF TGTGCCAGCAGCCGCGACAGGGGGCGCTTTGGAAACACCATATATTTT
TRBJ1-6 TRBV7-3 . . CASSLSGGKNSPLHF TGTGCCAGCAGCTTATCGGGGGGGAAGAATTCACCCCTCCACTTT
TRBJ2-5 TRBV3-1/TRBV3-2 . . CASSQAASGQETQYF TGTGCCAGCAGCCAGGCGGCTAGCGGACAGGAGACCCAGTACTTC
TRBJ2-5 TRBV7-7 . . CASSLGAADQETQYF TGTGCCAGCAGCTTAGGGGCAGCCGACCAAGAGACCCAGTACTTC
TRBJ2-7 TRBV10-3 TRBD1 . CATRTGTGEGEQYF TGTGCCACCCGCACCGGGACAGGTGAGGGCGAGCAGTACTTC
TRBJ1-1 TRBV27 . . CASRFAPGGNTEAFF TGTGCCAGCAGGTTTGCCCCCGGGGGAAACACTGAAGCTTTCTTT
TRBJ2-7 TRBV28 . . CASSSPNREQYF TGTGCCAGCAGTTCCCCGAACCGGGAGCAGTACTTC
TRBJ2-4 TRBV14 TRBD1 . CASSQPGQGNIQYF TGTGCCAGCAGCCAACCCGGACAGGGAAACATTCAGTACTTC
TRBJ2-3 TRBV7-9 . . CASSLREVSTDTQYF TGTGCCAGCAGCTTAAGGGAGGTATCCACAGATACGCAGTATTTT
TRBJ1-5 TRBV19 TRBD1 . CASSIVPGQGNQPQHF TGTGCCAGTAGTATAGTCCCGGGACAGGGCAATCAGCCCCAGCATTTT